The 25 T cell receptor beta chains reported below all come from one sample, sequenced in a study of blood T cell repertoires in COVID-19. Method: immunoSEQ multiplex PCR; TCRdb's copy keeps in-frame clones and lacks some. Altogether more than 90,000 clones are present, approximately 80% being singletons, with the ten largest covering 8.5% to 10%. Sequenced material: peripheral blood. The receptor source for this set is a woman older than 75 with acute or convalescent COVID-19.

The rearrangement uses TRBV9 and TRBJ2-3, with D unclear. Per germline, CDR1 SGDLS and CDR2 YYNGEE. CDR3 length: 12 residues. V gave up 3 bases and J gave up 5 bases, with 7 bases separating them. CDR3 in DNA: TGTGCCAGCAGCGGCGCCGGAGATACGCAGTATTTT. Amino acid sequence: CASSGAGDTQYF.

The genes are TRBV6-5 and TRBJ1-2; D gene uncertain. CDR3 length: 13 residues. Per germline, CDR1 MNHEY and CDR2 SVGAGI. V lost 10 bases and J lost 1, with 13 bases in between. As DNA, the CDR3 is TGTGCCACCGAGAGGTACGATAACTATGGCTACACCTTC. It specifies CATERYDNYGYTF.

The gene calls are TRBV7-8 and TRBJ2-1; 9 nucleotides align to TRBD1. The junction had 9 bases not matched to a gene; V was cut back by 5 bases and J by 4 bases. Germline loops: CDR1 SGHVS, CDR2 FQNEAQ. The CDR3 has 16 amino acids. The DNA of the CDR3 is TGTGCCAGCAGCCAACGACAGGGGGGCGGTTACAATGAGCAGTTCTTC. Translation gives CASSQRQGGGYNEQFF.

This chain uses TRBV6-4 with TRBJ1-5, with TRBD1 matching over 8 bases. Germline V CDR1 and CDR2: MRHNA, SNTAGT. Trimming removed 6 bases from V and 9 bases from J; junction bases left unmatched: 7. CDR3 length: 13 residues. CDR3 bases: TGTGCCAGCAGCCCCGGACAGGGTGCGCCCCAGCATTTT. This codes for CASSPGQGAPQHF.

The rearrangement links TRBV2 to TRBJ2-3, with D possibly matching TRBD2 (6 bases). This CDR3 is 11 amino acids long. In germline, CDR1 is SNHLY, CDR2 FYNNEI. Trimming cost V 8 bases and J 4 bases, with 7 bases left between them. DNA for the CDR3: TGTGCCAGCCGCGGGGCAGATACGCAGTATTTT. Protein: CASRGADTQYF.

This chain links TRBV5-1 with TRBJ1-2; 12 bases fit TRBD1. Trimming took 4 bases from V and 6 from J; bases not matched to a gene: 7. Per the germline V gene, CDR1 is SGHRS and CDR2 is YFSETQ. The CDR3 is made up of 15 amino acids. Here the CDR3 reads CASSAGTGGADGYTF. As DNA, the CDR3 is TGCGCCAGCAGCGCCGGGACAGGGGGCGCGGATGGCTACACCTTC.

This rearrangement joins TRBV7-3 to TRBJ2-1, with 9 bases aligning to TRBD2. The CDR3 extends over 15 amino acids. V lost 6 bases and J lost 8; bases outside the gene matches: 11. Germline lookup yields CDR1 SGHTA and CDR2 FQGTGA. The CDR3 sequence: CASSLGLARRDEQFF. CDR3 nucleotide sequence: TGTGCCAGCAGTTTGGGACTAGCAAGGCGCGATGAGCAGTTCTTC. Looking up the rest from reference TRBV7-3 and TRBJ2-1 gives the full variable domain: GAGVSQTPSNKVTEKGKYVELRCDPISGHTALYWYRQSLGQGPEFLIYFQGTGAADDSGLPNDRFFAVRPEGSVSTLKIQRTERGDSAVYLCASSLGLARRDEQFFGPGTRLTVL.

The V call is TRBV27, the J call TRBJ1-1, with D tentatively TRBD1 (6 bases). The germline gives CDR1 MNHEY, CDR2 SMNVEV (reference sequence). The CDR3 is 15 amino acids. The ends were cut back, 2 bases at V and 0 bases at J, with 10 bases in the middle. The CDR3 DNA sequence: TGTGCCAGCAGTTTAATGGGGGCTATGAACACTGAAGCTTTCTTT. As protein: CASSLMGAMNTEAFF.

CDR3 coding DNA: TGTGCCAGCAGCTTTCCAGGACAGGGTTTAACCAAAAACATTCAGTACTTC. Amino acids: CASSFPGQGLTKNIQYF. The chain recombines TRBV7-2 with TRBJ2-4; 8 nucleotides line up with TRBD1. Germline V gives CDR1 SGHTA, CDR2 FQGNSA. Germline trimming cut 3 bases from V and 2 bases from J; bases unmatched to any gene: 9. The CDR3 length is 17 residues.

This sequence joins TRBV6-6 and TRBJ1-1; D gene ambiguous. Deletions cut 7 bases from V and 6 bases from J, with 15 bases between. This CDR3 is 13 amino acids long. Germline values: CDR1 MNHNY, CDR2 SVGAGI (reference sequence). CDR3 sequence reads: CASTTSRLSEAFF. The CDR3 DNA sequence: TGTGCCAGCACCACTTCCAGGCTTTCTGAAGCTTTCTTT.

This clone appeared a few times. The chain employs TRBV11-1 and TRBJ2-7; the D gene is possibly TRBD2 (6 bases). The length of the CDR3 is 14 residues. V lost 5 bases and J lost 5, with 16 bases in between. The germline V gene has CDR1 SGHAT and CDR2 FQDESV (reference sequence). CDR3 sequence (DNA): TGTGCCAGCAGCCCCCGGGCGGGGACGCACGAGCAGTACTTC. It specifies CASSPRAGTHEQYF. Based on the CDR3 plus reference TRBV11-1 and TRBJ2-7, the full variable domain is EAEVAQSPRYKITEKSQAVAFWCDPISGHATLYWYRQILGQGPELLVQFQDESVVDDSQLPKDRFSAERLKGVDSTLKIQPAELGDSAMYLCASSPRAGTHEQYFGPGTRLTVT.

CDR3 in DNA: TGTGCCAGCAGAAGGGGTTCGGCTAATGAAAAACTGTTTTTT. It codes for CASRRGSANEKLFF. The gene calls are TRBV7-2 and TRBJ1-4; TRBD1 might be the D (5 bases). The CDR3 is 14 amino acids. V shed 6 bases and J shed 3 bases, with 11 bases lying between them. Germline V CDR1 and CDR2: SGHTA, FQGNSA.

The chain combines TRBV30 with TRBJ2-2; TRBD1 aligns across 8 bases. The CDR3 covers 17 residues. Germline CDR1 reads GTSNPN; CDR2 reads SVGIG (reference sequence). V lost 0 bases to trimming and J lost 5 bases; unmatched junction nucleotides: 11. The CDR3 sequence: CAWSVLQGRGRTGELFF. The CDR3 region has the DNA TGTGCCTGGAGTGTACTTCAAGGCAGGGGGCGGACCGGGGAGCTGTTTTTT.

The chain carries TRBV10-3 and TRBJ1-1; no clear D. CDR3 size: 14 residues. The V end was cut by 0 bases, the J end by 0 bases, with 5 bases between. Germline V CDR1 and CDR2: ENHRY, SYGVKD. This CDR3 is CAISESAVNTEAFF. The CDR3 DNA follows: TGTGCCATCAGTGAGTCGGCGGTGAACACTGAAGCTTTCTTT.

This clone came up once. The V gene is TRBV7-8, the J gene TRBJ2-1; 9 bases agree with TRBD1. Germline values: CDR1 SGHVS, CDR2 FQNEAQ. The ends lost 3 bases at V and 7 bases at J; junction bases unmatched: 4. This CDR3 region has 14 residues. The CDR3 nucleotides read TGTGCCAGCAGCTTCGGGACAGGGTTGAATGAGCAGTTCTTC. It is translated as CASSFGTGLNEQFF.

CDR3 protein: CAWSLTDSTPQHF. Written as DNA, the CDR3 is TGTGCCTGGAGTTTGACAGACTCGACGCCCCAGCATTTT. The V and J genes are TRBV30 and TRBJ1-5; a weak D match, TRBD1 (5 bases). The CDR3 extends over 13 amino acids. V lost 2 bases, J lost 9 bases, and 14 bases lay in between. The germline V gene has CDR1 GTSNPN and CDR2 SVGIG (reference sequence).

This clone was observed once. The chain combines TRBV5-1 with TRBJ1-2; possibly TRBD1 for D (5 bases). This CDR3 spans 14 amino acids. V lost 0 bases and J 0 bases, leaving 6 bases between the germline ends. Germline CDR1 is SGHRS and CDR2 is YFSETQ. CDR3 region: CASSLGGSNYGYTF. The DNA of the CDR3 is TGCGCCAGCAGCTTGGGGGGCTCTAACTATGGCTACACCTTC.

The CDR3 reads CASSRQDFSGNTIYF. CDR3 DNA sequence: TGTGCCAGCAGCCGACAGGATTTCAGTGGAAACACCATATATTTT. The chain is built from TRBV9 and TRBJ1-3; possibly TRBD1 for D (6 bases). With 4 bases removed from V and 3 bases from J, the gap between germline ends came to 14 bases. This CDR3 comprises 15 residues. From germline, CDR1 is SGDLS and CDR2 YYNGEE.

The chain joins TRBV7-2 to TRBJ1-5; 8 positions match TRBD1. Germline-derived CDR1 and CDR2 are SGHTA and FQGNSA. CDR3 length: 14 residues. V shed 4 bases, J shed 6 bases, and the junction held 5 bases outside the gene matches. This CDR3 reads CASSSQGAGQPQHF. The CDR3 DNA follows: TGTGCCAGCAGCTCTCAGGGGGCGGGTCAGCCCCAGCATTTT.

The J gene is TRBJ2-2, the V gene TRBV6-1; D is uncertain. The length of the CDR3 is 14 residues. CDR1 is MNHNS, CDR2 SASEGT, per germline. The V end was cut by 3 bases, the J end by 5 bases, with 10 bases between. Here the CDR3 DNA reads TGTGCCAGCAGTGACCCGTCGCGGACCGGGGAGCTGTTTTTT. Its protein is CASSDPSRTGELFF.

This clone was seen a few times. V gene TRBV6-5 combines with J gene TRBJ1-6; D may be TRBD1 (6 bases). V lost 5 bases and J lost 7, with 15 bases in between. This CDR3 contains 15 residues. CDR1 and CDR2 from the germline V gene are MNHEY and SVGAGI. CDR3 nucleotide sequence: TGTGCCAGCAGTCAACAGGGTAAACCGAATTCACCCCTCCACTTT. Its translation: CASSQQGKPNSPLHF.

The chain carries TRBV19 and TRBJ2-5; 8 bases are a match to TRBD1. With 0 bases clipped from V and 2 bases from J, the junction kept 14 bases outside the gene matches. CDR3 size: 19 residues. Germline-derived CDR1 and CDR2 are LNHDA and SQIVND (reference sequence). The CDR3 DNA is TGTGCCAGTAGTATAGATCTCCAGGGGGCGATGGGACCTCAAGAGACCCAGTACTTC. Translated, it gives CASSIDLQGAMGPQETQYF.

The chain has TRBV3-1 (or the pseudogene TRBV3-2) and TRBJ2-1; no clear D. The CDR3 length is 14 residues. The germline gives CDR1 LGHDT, CDR2 YNNKEL (reference sequence). Trimming removed 2 bases from V and 6 bases from J, with 11 bases in between. This CDR3 reads CASSQSFGANEQFF. The CDR3 DNA reads TGTGCCAGCAGCCAATCGTTCGGAGCCAATGAGCAGTTCTTC.

CDR3 region: CASSFGRLNEKLFF. As DNA, the CDR3 is TGTGCCAGCAGCTTCGGCAGACTTAATGAAAAACTGTTTTTT. This chain joins TRBV11-1 and TRBJ1-4; D gene unclear. From germline, CDR1 is SGHAT and CDR2 FQDESV (reference sequence). CDR3 size: 14 residues. V was shortened by 3 bases and J by 4 bases, with 9 bases between the two germline ends. The variable domain in full, with the rest retrieved from reference TRBV11-1 and TRBJ1-4, is EAEVAQSPRYKITEKSQAVAFWCDPISGHATLYWYRQILGQGPELLVQFQDESVVDDSQLPKDRFSAERLKGVDSTLKIQPAELGDSAMYLCASSFGRLNEKLFFGSGTQLSVL.

CDR3: CATSDLPDYGYTF. In DNA, the CDR3 is TGTGCCACCAGTGATTTGCCAGACTATGGCTACACCTTC. The chain joins TRBV24-1 to TRBJ1-2; D gene unclear. V was trimmed by 0 bases and J by 3 bases, leaving 4 bases between them. The CDR3 contains 13 residues. Germline values: CDR1 KGHDR, CDR2 SFDVKD.